A selection of T cell receptor beta chains follows, all from one sample in a study of T-cell memory formation after mild COVID-19. TCRdb reanalysed the 5' RACE reads using MiXCR and keeps one entry per CDR3 protein. The data hold 200,000 to 300,000 distinct CDR3 sequences, with approximately 15% observed a single time. Material for sequencing was PBMCs or a T cell subset sorted from them (not recorded which). These receptors were taken from a man in his late teens or twenties who had mild COVID-19 (a few samples of this study predate the infection). Cell type and time point are not known. Each CDR3 is given with its conserved first and last residue. The order of the fields is J gene, clone size, D gene, V gene, CDR3 protein, CDR3 DNA. D genes are given only for firm matches. The size field is filled for only some rows; it gives once, few, many or a size class.

TRBJ2-1 | few | TRBD2 | TRBV7-9 | CASRARTSGISEQFF | TGTGCCAGCAGGGCCAGGACTAGCGGGATCTCGGAGCAGTTCTTC
TRBJ2-2 | many | TRBD2 | TRBV6-4 | CASSDSGDTGELFF | TGTGCCAGCAGTGACAGCGGGGACACCGGGGAGCTGTTTTTT
TRBJ2-2 | few | TRBD1 | TRBV7-2 | CASSRLHHRGDGELFF | TGTGCCAGCAGCCGACTGCACCACAGGGGCGACGGGGAGCTGTTTTTT
TRBJ2-1 | NA | NA | TRBV12-3/TRBV12-4 | CASKSRGKNEQFF | TGTGCCAGCAAATCCAGGGGTAAGAATGAGCAGTTCTTC
TRBJ1-5 | few | NA | TRBV20-1 | CSARQGGQPQHF | TGCAGTGCTAGGCAGGGTGGCCAGCCCCAGCATTTT
TRBJ1-6 | NA | TRBD1 | TRBV7-8 | CASSMAGQSNSPLHF | TGTGCCAGCAGCATGGCGGGACAGAGTAATTCACCCCTCCACTTT
TRBJ2-5 | NA | TRBD1 | TRBV29-1 | CSGRQGRQETQYF | TGCAGCGGTCGACAGGGGCGTCAGGAGACCCAGTACTTC
TRBJ2-5 | many | TRBD1 | TRBV5-1 | CASSLRDRGRQTQYF | TGCGCCAGCAGCTTGAGGGACAGGGGGCGGCAGACCCAGTACTTC
TRBJ1-5 | few | NA | TRBV6-2/TRBV6-3 | CASSLSAYSNQPQHF | TGTGCCAGCAGTTTATCAGCGTATAGCAATCAGCCCCAGCATTTT
TRBJ2-1 | few | NA | TRBV7-9 | CASSPRDMGRSNEQFF | TGTGCCAGCAGCCCGAGGGATATGGGGAGGAGCAATGAGCAGTTCTTC
TRBJ1-5 | many | TRBD1 | TRBV3-1 | CASSQSDRGFGQPQHF | TGTGCCAGCAGCCAGTCCGACAGGGGCTTTGGACAGCCCCAGCATTTT
TRBJ2-2 | NA | NA | TRBV6-2/TRBV6-3 | CASRTTGRRNTGELFF | TGTGCCAGCAGAACAACTGGACGGCGGAACACCGGGGAGCTGTTTTTT
TRBJ2-1 | NA | NA | TRBV6-2/TRBV6-3 | CASSPQGPYNEQFF | TGTGCCAGCAGTCCCCAGGGGCCGTACAATGAGCAGTTCTTC
TRBJ2-4 | NA | NA | TRBV12-3/TRBV12-4 | CASSRTAKNIQYF | TGTGCCAGCAGTCGGACAGCCAAAAACATTCAGTACTTC
TRBJ2-5 | few | NA | TRBV7-3 | CASSLGGHSRGETQYF | TGTGCCAGCAGCTTGGGCGGACATTCTCGAGGGGAGACCCAGTACTTC
TRBJ2-5 | NA | NA | TRBV7-9 | CASSLEGLQETQYF | TGTGCCAGCAGCTTAGAAGGCTTACAAGAGACCCAGTACTTC
TRBJ1-5 | NA | NA | TRBV18 | CASSPRAPYQTQHF | TGTGCCAGCTCACCAAGGGCACCCTATCAGACCCAGCATTTT